These 12 T cell receptor beta chains share one sample of origin, sequenced in a study of blood T cell repertoires in COVID-19. Sequencing was performed with immunoSEQ multiplex PCR; in TCRdb, only in-frame clones are kept and a portion is missing. Among roughly 180,000 clones listed, more than 85% were seen once. The sequenced sample consisted of peripheral blood. All receptors derive from a man aged 65 to 79 with active or convalescent COVID-19.

The rearrangement joins TRBV24-1 to TRBJ2-2; the match to TRBD1 covers 10 bases. V shed 3 bases and J 6 bases; nucleotides not matched to a gene: 6. CDR1 KGHDR and CDR2 SFDVKD come from the germline V gene. The CDR3 consists of 16 residues. The CDR3 sequence: CATSDIGTGAPGELFF. CDR3 DNA: TGTGCCACCAGTGATATAGGGACAGGGGCGCCCGGGGAGCTGTTTTTT.

This rearrangement joins TRBV5-6 to TRBJ1-4; TRBD1 is a possible D gene (5 bases). The germline V and J ends were trimmed by 2 bases and 3 bases, with 11 bases remaining between them. The CDR3 consists of 15 residues. Germline V CDR1 and CDR2: SGHDT, YYEEEE. DNA for the CDR3: TGTGCCAGCAGCTTCCGGGGGAGATCTAATGAAAAACTGTTTTTT. It codes for CASSFRGRSNEKLFF.

The CDR3 nucleotides read TGCGCCAGCAGCCAAACGGCGACTTATAGCAATCAGCCCCAGCATTTT. This codes for CASSQTATYSNQPQHF. This chain links TRBV4-3 with TRBJ1-5; D is ambiguous. Germline lookup yields CDR1 LGHNA and CDR2 YSLEER. Trimming left V 2 bases short and J 0 bases short, with 11 bases between. The CDR3 sequence is 16 residues long.

The rearrangement links TRBV5-8 to TRBJ2-3; 8 bases agree with TRBD2. J was trimmed by 0 bases and V by 7 bases; bases with no gene match: 4. This CDR3 has 14 amino acids. In germline, CDR1 is SGHTS, CDR2 YDEGEE. CDR3 sequence (DNA): TGTGCCAGCTGCGTAGCGGGGAGCACAGATACGCAGTATTTT. It codes for CASCVAGSTDTQYF. The full variable domain, with the rest looked up from reference TRBV5-8 and TRBJ2-3, is EAGVTQSPTHLIKTRGQQATLRCSPISGHTSVYWYQQALGLGLQFLLWYDEGEERNRGNFPPRFSGRQFPNYSSELNVNALELEDSALYLCASCVAGSTDTQYFGPGTRLTVL.

This chain uses TRBV7-2 with TRBJ1-1; D ambiguous. Germline V gene sequence: CDR1 SGHTA, CDR2 FQGNSA. The CDR3 spans 13 residues. Trimming pared 1 base from V and 9 bases from J, leaving 12 bases between. CDR3: CASSLGRSGKAFF. CDR3 DNA sequence: TGTGCCAGCAGCTTAGGGAGGAGTGGGAAAGCTTTCTTT.

This clone is a singleton in its sample. V and J are TRBV18 and TRBJ1-2; D gene uncertain. Germline V lookup: CDR1 KGHSH, CDR2 LQKENI. This CDR3 spans 15 amino acids. The ends were cut back, 2 bases at V and 6 bases at J, with 16 bases in the middle. As DNA, the CDR3 is TGTGCCAGCTCACCAATCCCGGGTGTGTTGGATGGCTACACCTTC. This translates into CASSPIPGVLDGYTF.

V and J are TRBV6-5 and TRBJ2-1; 9 nucleotides line up with TRBD2. Trimming cost V 0 bases and J 6 bases; bases outside gene matches: 3. CDR3 length: 15 amino acids. CDR1 is MNHEY, CDR2 SVGAGI, per germline. CDR3 bases: TGTGCCAGCAGTTACTCGGGTAGCGGGGGCAATGAGCAGTTCTTC. Protein sequence: CASSYSGSGGNEQFF.

This chain uses TRBV12-5 with TRBJ1-1; no firm D call. CDR1 LGHNT and CDR2 FRNRAP come from the germline V gene. The CDR3 length is 11 residues. The V end lost 3 bases, the J end lost 5 bases, and 4 bases lay between the germline ends. In DNA, the CDR3 is TGTGCTAGTGGTTTCCGGACTGAAGCTTTCTTT. Amino acids: CASGFRTEAFF.

This clone was recorded a few times. The chain carries TRBV7-2 and TRBJ2-3; 9 nucleotides align to TRBD1. V gave up 8 bases and J gave up 1 base; unmatched junction bases: 4. This CDR3 spans 14 amino acids. Germline CDR1 reads SGHTA; CDR2 reads FQGNSA. DNA for the CDR3: TGTGCCAGCCACAGGGGGCTGGGCACAGATACGCAGTATTTT. It is translated as CASHRGLGTDTQYF. Supplemented by reference TRBV7-2 and TRBJ2-3, the full variable domain reads GAGVSQSPSNKVTEKGKDVELRCDPISGHTALYWYRQSLGQGLEFLIYFQGNSAPDKSGLPSDRFSAERTGGSVSTLTIQRTQQEDSAVYLCASHRGLGTDTQYFGPGTRLTVL.

This sequence joins TRBV5-1 and TRBJ2-3; TRBD2 aligns across 8 bases. CDR3 length: 15 residues. CDR1 and CDR2 (germline): SGHRS, YFSETQ. V lost 4 bases, J lost 0 bases, and 4 bases stayed unmatched. CDR3 protein: CASSIAGKSTDTQYF. The CDR3 DNA is TGCGCCAGCAGCATAGCGGGGAAAAGCACAGATACGCAGTATTTT.

This clone has more than one count but fewer than ten. The chain carries TRBV29-1 and TRBJ2-7; D tentatively reads TRBD1 or TRBD2 (5 bases each). Trimming cost V 7 bases and J 0 bases, with 10 bases left between them. The CDR3 loop spans 12 amino acids. Germline V gene data show CDR1 as SQVTM and CDR2 as ANQGSEA. This CDR3 is CSAGPSSYEQYF. In nucleotides, the CDR3 is TGCAGCGCGGGGCCGAGCTCCTACGAGCAGTACTTC.

This clone was counted only a few times. The J gene is TRBJ2-5, the V gene TRBV3-1 (or the pseudogene TRBV3-2), with a possible D match to TRBD2 (5 bases). V gave up 4 bases and J gave up 5 bases, with 14 bases separating them. The CDR3 length is 14 residues. Germline CDR1 is LGHDT and CDR2 is YNNKEL (reference sequence). The CDR3 region has the DNA TGTGCCAGCAGCCCGCTCCCGGGAAAGGAGACCCAGTACTTC. This codes for CASSPLPGKETQYF.